This TCR beta chain is drawn from a study of cytomegalovirus exposure and HLA in healthy donors. V was cut by 2 bases and J by 2 bases, with 7 bases left in between. Looked up from germline, CDR1 is SGHRS and CDR2 is YFSETQ. The CDR3 consists of 13 residues. Note on this clone: Its antigen is still unknown.

Whole-study findings and limits: Cytomegalovirus association was assigned to over 150 TCR beta chains. A later analysis reportedly found fewer N-insertions in an Asian-associated ancestry cluster than the approximately 660-donor mean.

The study sampled nominally healthy donors, though unrecorded immune exposures were likely. The PCR had 60 Vbeta and 13 Jbeta primers. TCRdb's copy holds only in-frame clones and misses some; the assay was immunoSEQ multiplex PCR. The sample lists 110,000 or so clones, approximately 80% occurring once. Material for sequencing was PBMCs. The chain has TRBV5-1 and TRBJ2-5, with D unresolved. This clonotype was sampled from a man younger than 45 in good health and CMV-seronegative. CDR3 residues: CASSLAHQETQYF. The CDR3 DNA reads TGCGCCAGCAGCTTAGCGCATCAAGAGACCCAGTACTTC.